A single sample gave rise to the 21 T cell receptor beta chains below, sequenced in a study of blood T cell repertoires in COVID-19. Produced via immunoSEQ multiplex PCR; TCRdb's table is partial and in-frame only. Of 200,000 to 250,000 clones in the sample, around 81% are singletons; the top ten hold less than 8%. Material for sequencing was PBMCs or T cells enriched from blood (not recorded which). These TCRs come from a middle-aged woman with acute COVID-19.

CDR3 residues: CASSARTGITDTQYF. The CDR3 DNA is TGTGCCAGCAGCGCCAGGACAGGGATCACAGATACGCAGTATTTT. The rearrangement uses TRBV11-3 and TRBJ2-3; 8 bases map to TRBD1. The CDR3 is 15 amino acids. The V segment lost 5 bases and the J segment 2 bases; nucleotides outside the gene matches: 6. Germline V gene data show CDR1 as SGHNT and CDR2 as YENEEA.

This clone was counted a few times. J is TRBJ2-1 and V is TRBV27; TRBD2 matches at 11 bases. V lost 6 bases and J lost 2; bases outside the gene matches: 12. Germline assignment: CDR1 MNHEY and CDR2 SMNVEV (reference sequence). The CDR3 is 18 amino acids. The CDR3 DNA follows: TGTGCCAGCAGACCACCCCTCGGGACTAGCGGAGCCTACAATGAGCAGTTCTTC. Amino acid sequence: CASRPPLGTSGAYNEQFF.

V usage is TRBV6-1 and J usage is TRBJ1-6; the match to TRBD1 covers 7 bases. The CDR3 runs 14 residues. The ends lost 1 base at V and 9 bases at J; junction bases unmatched: 3. Germline V gene data show CDR1 as MNHNS and CDR2 as SASEGT. This CDR3 is CASSEVQGVSPLHF. The CDR3 DNA follows: TGTGCCAGCAGTGAAGTCCAGGGGGTTTCACCCCTCCACTTT.

This chain links TRBV28 with TRBJ2-7; 7 bases fit TRBD1. This CDR3 comprises 14 residues. After removal of 6 bases from V and 3 bases from J, the junction contained 8 bases not matched to a gene. CDR1 MDHEN and CDR2 SYDVKM come from the germline V gene. DNA for the CDR3: TGTGCCAGCAGCAAGAAGGGACAGATCTACGAGCAGTACTTC. Protein: CASSKKGQIYEQYF. Combining the CDR3 with reference TRBV28 and TRBJ2-7 gives the whole variable domain DVKVTQSSRYLVKRTGEKVFLECVQDMDHENMFWYRQDPGLGLRLIYFSYDVKMKEKGDIPEGYSVSREKKERFSLILESASTNQTSMYLCASSKKGQIYEQYFGPGTRLTVT.

The chain employs TRBV5-1 and TRBJ2-5, with a tentative D call TRBD1 (5 bases). Germline V gives CDR1 SGHRS, CDR2 YFSETQ. The V and J ends lost 0 bases and 2 bases respectively, with 11 bases between them. The CDR3 covers 15 residues. Here the CDR3 DNA reads TGCGCCAGCAGCTTGGGTCAGGGTATTCAAGAGACCCAGTACTTC. Its protein product is CASSLGQGIQETQYF.

This chain joins TRBV28 and TRBJ2-1; TRBD2 might be the D (5 bases). V was clipped by 5 bases and J by 4 bases, with 9 bases between them. Germline V CDR1 and CDR2: MDHEN, SYDVKM. The length of the CDR3 is 13 residues. In DNA form, the CDR3 reads TGTGCCAGCAGTCCGGGGTATTACAATGAGCAGTTCTTC. This translates into CASSPGYYNEQFF.

The rearrangement joins TRBV12-3 or TRBV12-4 to TRBJ2-2; no clear D gene. V was clipped by 9 bases and J by 2 bases, with 10 bases between them. There are 13 residues in the CDR3. CDR3 in amino acids: CASLKHNTGELFF. The DNA for the CDR3 is TGTGCCAGTTTGAAACATAACACCGGGGAGCTGTTTTTT.

The V gene is TRBV6-5, the J gene TRBJ1-1; the D is unclear. V dropped 6 bases and J dropped 4 bases, with 9 bases sitting between them. Germline CDR1 and CDR2: MNHEY and SVGAGI. CDR3 length: 12 residues. CDR3 amino acids: CASRSGSTEAFF. The DNA for the CDR3 is TGTGCCAGCAGGTCCGGGAGCACTGAAGCTTTCTTT.

The chain has TRBV19 and TRBJ1-5; D ambiguous. The V gene lost 4 bases and the J gene lost 1 base, with 14 bases spanning the gap. This CDR3 is 16 amino acids long. CDR1 and CDR2 from the germline V gene are LNHDA and SQIVND (reference sequence). Here the CDR3 reads CASSTARSGSNQPQHF. The CDR3 coding sequence is TGTGCCAGTAGTACAGCCCGCTCAGGAAGCAATCAGCCCCAGCATTTT.

The chain has TRBV4-2 and TRBJ2-3; 8 nucleotides match TRBD2. Germline V CDR1 and CDR2: LGHNA, YNFKEQ. The J segment lost 3 bases and the V segment lost 0 bases, leaving 2 bases of the junction unmatched. The CDR3 covers 15 residues. This CDR3 is CASSQERLATDTQYF. The DNA of the CDR3 is TGTGCCAGCAGCCAAGAACGACTAGCGACAGATACGCAGTATTTT.

The chain carries TRBV27 and TRBJ2-1, with 7 bases lining up with TRBD2. Germline assignment: CDR1 MNHEY and CDR2 SMNVEV (reference sequence). After removal of 5 bases from V and 6 bases from J, the junction contained 7 bases not matched to a gene. This CDR3 has 14 amino acids. This chain's CDR3 is CASSHDGRTNEQFF. The CDR3, as DNA: TGTGCCAGCAGTCATGACGGGAGGACCAATGAGCAGTTCTTC.

The chain uses TRBV7-3 and TRBJ2-1; D is unclear. This CDR3 has 14 residues. Looked up from germline, CDR1 is SGHTA and CDR2 is FQGTGA. Trimming stripped 2 bases from V and 0 bases from J, with 5 bases between. CDR3 protein: CASSLDSSYNEQFF. The CDR3 nucleotides are TGTGCCAGCAGCTTAGATAGCTCCTACAATGAGCAGTTCTTC.

This clone was observed once. The chain couples TRBV7-9 to TRBJ2-2, with D possibly TRBD2 on 5 matching bases. V lost 4 bases to trimming and J lost 4 bases, with 16 bases between them. The CDR3 sequence is 16 residues long. Per germline, CDR1 SEHNR and CDR2 FQNEAQ (reference sequence). In DNA form, the CDR3 reads TGTGCCAGCAGCTCGCAACAGCGGTTGAGCACCGGGGAGCTGTTTTTT. Amino acid sequence: CASSSQQRLSTGELFF.

This clone was recorded a few times. This chain connects TRBV6-1 to TRBJ2-7; the D gene is possibly TRBD2 (6 bases). This CDR3 comprises 15 residues. Per the germline V gene, CDR1 is MNHNS and CDR2 is SASEGT. V shed 1 base and J shed 4 bases, with 14 bases lying between them. The CDR3, as DNA: TGTGCCAGCAGTGAAGGTAGCGGACAATCTTACGAGCAGTACTTC. Its translation: CASSEGSGQSYEQYF.

The V gene is TRBV7-2, the J gene TRBJ2-7; 9 positions agree with TRBD1. The CDR3 is 14 residues long. In germline, CDR1 is SGHTA, CDR2 FQGNSA. Trimming at V came to 5 bases and at J to 7 bases, leaving 9 bases not matched to a gene. DNA for the CDR3: TGTGCCAGCAGCGGGGACAGGGCCTTGAGGGAGCAGTACTTC. The encoded protein is CASSGDRALREQYF.

The rearrangement joins TRBV5-4 to TRBJ2-5, with 11 bases identical to TRBD2. The V gene's germline CDR1 is SGHNT and CDR2 YYREEE (reference sequence). The CDR3 loop spans 18 amino acids. V trimming: 0 bases; J trimming: 5 bases; junction bases outside the gene matches: 12. The CDR3 bases are TGTGCCAGCAGCTTGGGGGTCGGTAGCGGGAGGGCCCGGGAGACCCAGTACTTC. This encodes CASSLGVGSGRARETQYF.

This clone was recorded a few times. This chain joins TRBV6-5 and TRBJ2-7, with no clear D. Germline V gives CDR1 MNHEY, CDR2 SVGAGI. The V end lost 6 bases, the J end lost 3 bases, and 6 bases lay between the germline ends. This CDR3 spans 11 amino acids. The CDR3 sequence: CASRADYEQYF. CDR3 sequence (DNA): TGTGCCAGCAGGGCAGACTACGAGCAGTACTTC.

The gene calls are TRBV6-1 and TRBJ2-3; TRBD2 is a possible D gene (5 bases). V gave up 3 bases and J gave up 9 bases, with 10 bases separating them. Germline CDR1 and CDR2: MNHNS and SASEGT. This CDR3 is 12 amino acids long. CDR3 DNA: TGTGCCAGCAGTGATGAGGGTCGGACGCAGTATTTT. This sequence encodes CASSDEGRTQYF.

The rearrangement joins TRBV9 to TRBJ1-2, with 8 nucleotides matching TRBD1. The CDR3 spans 16 residues. V lost 4 bases and J lost 0; bases outside the gene matches: 8. The germline V gene has CDR1 SGDLS and CDR2 YYNGEE. The CDR3 is CASSIGGQGANYGYTF. The DNA of the CDR3 is TGTGCCAGCAGCATAGGCGGACAGGGAGCTAACTATGGCTACACCTTC.

The chain carries TRBV28 and TRBJ2-7, with 11 bases lining up with TRBD2. V lost 2 bases to trimming and J lost 1 base; unmatched junction nucleotides: 4. The CDR3 is 16 amino acids. Per germline, CDR1 MDHEN and CDR2 SYDVKM. In nucleotides, the CDR3 is TGTGCCAGCAGTTTAAGTGGACTAGCGGGTTCCTACGAGCAGTACTTC. It specifies CASSLSGLAGSYEQYF.

Comments on this clone: A junction boundary mismatches the germline segment, possibly from a read error. The chain recombines TRBV7-2 with TRBJ1-6; tentatively, D is TRBD1 (5 bases). The germline V gene encodes CDR1 SGHTA and CDR2 FQGNSA. The CDR3 runs 13 residues. The CDR3 region is CASSTYSRVPFHF. CDR3 DNA sequence: TGTGCCAGCAGCACGTATTCCAGGGTACCCTTCCACTTT.